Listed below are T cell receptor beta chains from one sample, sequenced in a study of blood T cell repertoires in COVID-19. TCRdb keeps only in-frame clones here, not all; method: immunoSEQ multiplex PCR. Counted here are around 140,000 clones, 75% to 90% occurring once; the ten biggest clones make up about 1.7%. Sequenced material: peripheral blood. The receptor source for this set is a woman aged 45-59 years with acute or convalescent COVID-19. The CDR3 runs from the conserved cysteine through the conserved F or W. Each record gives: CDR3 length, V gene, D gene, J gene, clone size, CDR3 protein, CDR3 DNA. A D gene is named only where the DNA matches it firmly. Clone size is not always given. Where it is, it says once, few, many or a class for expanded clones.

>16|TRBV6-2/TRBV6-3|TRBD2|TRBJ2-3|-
CASSYAGLAGTDTQYF
TGTGCCAGCAGTTACGCGGGACTAGCGGGCACAGATACGCAGTATTTT
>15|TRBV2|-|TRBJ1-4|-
CASSVLKGTNEKLFF
TGTGCCAGCAGTGTGTTGAAGGGGACTAATGAAAAACTGTTTTTT
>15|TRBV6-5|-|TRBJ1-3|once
CASSYSSRPGNTIYF
TGTGCCAGCAGTTACTCGAGCCGTCCTGGAAACACCATATATTTT
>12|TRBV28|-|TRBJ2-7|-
CASSQAPDEQYF
TGTGCCAGCAGTCAAGCCCCGGACGAGCAGTACTTC
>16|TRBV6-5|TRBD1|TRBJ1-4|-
CASSYFSGTGSEKLFF
TGTGCCAGCAGTTACTTCTCCGGGACAGGGTCCGAAAAACTGTTTTTT
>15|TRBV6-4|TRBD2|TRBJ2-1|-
CASSPREREANEQFF
TGTGCCAGCAGCCCCAGGGAGCGGGAGGCAAATGAGCAGTTCTTC
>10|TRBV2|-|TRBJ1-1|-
CASWSTEAFF
TGTGCCAGCTGGAGCACTGAAGCTTTCTTT
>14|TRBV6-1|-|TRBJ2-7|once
CASSEVRLSYEQYF
TGTGCCAGCAGTGAAGTCAGGTTGTCCTACGAGCAGTACTTC
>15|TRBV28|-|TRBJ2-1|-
CASTPRGNAYNEQFF
TGTGCCAGCACCCCCCGGGGGAATGCATACAATGAGCAGTTCTTC
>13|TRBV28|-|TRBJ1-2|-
CASRGAGSHGYTF
TGTGCCAGCAGAGGAGCCGGGTCGCATGGCTACACCTTC
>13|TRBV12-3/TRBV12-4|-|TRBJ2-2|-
CASSLDRAGELFF
TGTGCCAGCAGTTTAGACAGGGCCGGGGAGCTGTTTTTT
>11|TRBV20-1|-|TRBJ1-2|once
CSASRDYGYTF
TGCAGTGCTAGTCGCGACTATGGCTACACCTTC
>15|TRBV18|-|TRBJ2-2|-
CASSPLTGDTGELFF
TGTGCCAGCTCACCACTCACGGGGGATACCGGGGAGCTGTTTTTT
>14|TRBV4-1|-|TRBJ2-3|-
CASSQTRSTDTQYF
TGCGCCAGCAGCCAAACTAGGTCCACAGATACGCAGTATTTT
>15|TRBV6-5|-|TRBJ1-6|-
CASSYSAAGNSPLHF
TGTGCCAGCAGTTACTCGGCGGCAGGGAATTCACCCCTCCACTTT
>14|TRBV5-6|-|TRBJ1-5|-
CASSAAGVGQPQHF
TGTGCCAGCAGCGCGGCGGGTGTTGGGCAGCCCCAGCATTTT
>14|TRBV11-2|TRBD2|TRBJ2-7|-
CASTGTSGSYEQYF
TGTGCCAGCACCGGGACTAGCGGGTCCTACGAGCAGTACTTC
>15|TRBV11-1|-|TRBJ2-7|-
CASSRQGHLSYEQYF
TGTGCCAGCAGCCGTCAGGGACACTTATCCTACGAGCAGTACTTC
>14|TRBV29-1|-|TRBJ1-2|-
CSVPKTWGGYGYTF
TGCAGCGTCCCCAAAACATGGGGAGGCTATGGCTACACCTTC
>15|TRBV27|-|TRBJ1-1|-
CASSSRLDRNTEAFF
TGTGCCAGCAGTTCCCGTTTGGACAGGAACACTGAAGCTTTCTTT
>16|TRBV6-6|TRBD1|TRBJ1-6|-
CASSRTGTVYNSPLHF
TGTGCCAGCAGTCGGACAGGGACGGTCTATAATTCACCCCTCCACTTT
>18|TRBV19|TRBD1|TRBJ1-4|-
CATFHPRDRVDTNEKLFF
TGTGCCACCTTCCACCCCCGGGACAGGGTAGACACTAATGAAAAACTGTTTTTT
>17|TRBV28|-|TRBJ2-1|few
CASSSPGDASSYNEQFF
TGTGCCAGCAGTTCCCCGGGGGACGCAAGCTCCTACAATGAGCAGTTCTTC
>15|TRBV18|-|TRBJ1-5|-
CASSQGDNSNQPQHF
TGTGCCAGCTCACAAGGAGATAATAGCAATCAGCCCCAGCATTTT
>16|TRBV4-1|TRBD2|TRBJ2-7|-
CASSQMTSGLPYEQYF
TGCGCCAGCAGCCAAATGACTAGCGGGCTTCCCTACGAGCAGTACTTC
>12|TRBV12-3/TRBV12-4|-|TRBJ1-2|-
CASRSGVWGYTF
TGTGCCAGCAGGTCGGGGGTTTGGGGCTACACCTTC
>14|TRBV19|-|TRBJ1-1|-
CASSPESTRTEAFF
TGTGCCAGTAGCCCAGAGAGTACCAGGACTGAAGCTTTCTTT
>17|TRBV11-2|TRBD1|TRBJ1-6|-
CASSYHPGGTGVSPLHF
TGTGCCAGCAGCTATCACCCAGGCGGGACAGGGGTTTCACCCCTCCACTTT
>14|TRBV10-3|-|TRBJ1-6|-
CAISERERNSPLHF
TGTGCCATCAGTGAACGGGAGCGTAATTCACCCCTCCACTTT
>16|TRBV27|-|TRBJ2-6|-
CASRPAPTTGANVLTF
TGTGCCAGCAGGCCGGCCCCAACTACGGGGGCCAACGTCCTGACTTTC
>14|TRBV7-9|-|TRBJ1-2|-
CASSLGGPGYGYTF
TGTGCCAGCAGCTTAGGGGGGCCGGGCTATGGCTACACCTTC
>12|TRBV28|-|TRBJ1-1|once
CASSLMGLLAFF
TGTGCCAGCAGTTTAATGGGGCTCCTAGCTTTCTTT
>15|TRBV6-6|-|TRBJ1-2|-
CASSAPDRSNYGYTF
TGTGCCAGCAGTGCCCCCGACAGGAGTAACTATGGCTACACCTTC
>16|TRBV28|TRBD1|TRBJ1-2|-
CASRGPGTDGGYGYTF
TGTGCCAGCAGAGGACCCGGGACAGACGGAGGCTATGGCTACACCTTC
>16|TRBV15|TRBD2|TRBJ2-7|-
CATSRDLGTGRDEQYF
TGTGCCACCAGCAGAGACCTCGGGACGGGGAGGGACGAGCAGTACTTC
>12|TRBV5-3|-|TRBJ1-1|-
CAILGGNTEAFF
TGTGCCATTCTCGGTGGGAACACTGAAGCTTTCTTT
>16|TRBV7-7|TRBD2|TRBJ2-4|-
CASSLEGSGRGNIQYF
TGTGCTAGCAGCTTAGAAGGTAGCGGGAGAGGGAACATTCAGTACTTC
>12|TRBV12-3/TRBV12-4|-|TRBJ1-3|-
CATDRSGNTIYF
TGTGCCACCGACAGGAGTGGAAACACCATATATTTT
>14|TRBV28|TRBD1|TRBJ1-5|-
CASRAAGGIQPQHF
TGTGCCAGCAGGGCAGCAGGGGGAATTCAGCCCCAGCATTTT
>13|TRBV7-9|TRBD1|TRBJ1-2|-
CASSFEQGAGYTF
TGTGCCAGCAGCTTCGAACAGGGGGCAGGCTACACCTTC
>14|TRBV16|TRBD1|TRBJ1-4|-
CASSQTGFREKLFF
TGTGCCAGCAGCCAGACAGGGTTTCGTGAAAAACTGTTTTTT
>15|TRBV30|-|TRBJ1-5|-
CAWRDPRGGSQPQHF
TGTGCCTGGAGAGACCCCCGGGGGGGTTCTCAGCCCCAGCATTTT
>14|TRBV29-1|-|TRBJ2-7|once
CSVEDEGSSYEQYF
TGCAGCGTTGAAGATGAAGGGAGCTCCTACGAGCAGTACTTC